The subject of this entry is one T cell receptor (beta chain). No antigen is known for it. The data originate from a study of T cells in localized non-small cell lung cancer. Findings and caveats of the study: Detection in adjacent lung was observed for a median approximately 53 of the top 100 tumor clones. Patients showing higher blood T cell density tended to see longer overall survival. Investigators sequenced only a single tumor region, leaving heterogeneity possible. Tumor showed lower T cell clonality than uninvolved adjacent lung, where it was highest.

This CDR3 is 15 amino acids long. The germline CDR1 and CDR2 sequences are SGHRS and YFSETQ. V lost 4 bases to trimming and J lost 6 bases; unmatched junction nucleotides: 10. The table came from immunoSEQ multiplex PCR; TCRdb's copy has only in-frame clones and leaves some out. The sample lists about 2,700 clones; around a sixth were seen once. The sequencing here drew on lung tumor tissue, taken before any cancer treatment. The chain combines TRBV5-1 with TRBJ2-3; 8 positions match TRBD1. The receptor was isolated from a man aged 35-75 years with stage I lung adenocarcinoma. The CDR3 protein is CASSDRQGTSDTQYF. In DNA form, the CDR3 reads TGCGCCAGCAGCGACAGACAGGGGACCTCCGATACGCAGTATTTT.